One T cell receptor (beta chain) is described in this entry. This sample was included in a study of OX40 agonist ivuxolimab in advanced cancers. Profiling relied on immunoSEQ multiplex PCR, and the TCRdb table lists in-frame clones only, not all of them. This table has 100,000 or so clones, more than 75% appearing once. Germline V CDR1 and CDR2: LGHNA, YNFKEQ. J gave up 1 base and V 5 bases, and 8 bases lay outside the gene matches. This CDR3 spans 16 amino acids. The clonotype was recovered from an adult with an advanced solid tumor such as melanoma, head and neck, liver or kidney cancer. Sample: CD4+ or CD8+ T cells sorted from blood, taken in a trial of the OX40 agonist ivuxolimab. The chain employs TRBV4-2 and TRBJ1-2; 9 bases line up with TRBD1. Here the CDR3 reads CASSAEAGQGNYGYTF. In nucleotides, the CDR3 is TGTGCCAGCAGCGCAGAGGCGGGACAGGGTAACTATGGCTACACCTTC.